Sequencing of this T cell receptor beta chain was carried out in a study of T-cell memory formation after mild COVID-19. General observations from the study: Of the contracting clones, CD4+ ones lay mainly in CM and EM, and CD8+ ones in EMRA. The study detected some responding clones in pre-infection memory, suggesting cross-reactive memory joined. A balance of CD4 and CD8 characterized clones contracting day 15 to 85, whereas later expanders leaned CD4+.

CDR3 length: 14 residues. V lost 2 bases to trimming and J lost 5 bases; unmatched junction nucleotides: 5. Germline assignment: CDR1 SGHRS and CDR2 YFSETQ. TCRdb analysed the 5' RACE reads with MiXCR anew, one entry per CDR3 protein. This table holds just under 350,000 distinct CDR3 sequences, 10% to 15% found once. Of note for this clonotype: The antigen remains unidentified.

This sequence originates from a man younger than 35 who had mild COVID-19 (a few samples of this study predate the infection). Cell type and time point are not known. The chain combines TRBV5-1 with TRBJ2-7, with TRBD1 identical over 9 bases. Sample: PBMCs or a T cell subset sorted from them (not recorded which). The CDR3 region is CASSFLQGANEQYF. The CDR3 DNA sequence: TGCGCCAGCAGCTTCCTACAGGGGGCCAACGAGCAGTACTTC.